This T cell receptor beta chain was found in a study of vaccination and CD4 T cells after COVID-19. Background on the study: With several mild cases and one severe, convalescent patients were SARS-CoV-2 positive by nasal swab PCR. Post-vaccine sampling followed dose two by a median about 72 days (range 14 to 241).

Treatment denoted: roughly 11-day PBMC culture with coronavirus spike peptide pools or control peptides (ViraFEST assay). PCR positivity dates ran from March to December 2020, preceding US Alpha, Beta and Delta variants. Negative-selection isolation of CD4+ T cells was performed after 10 days of culture. Sequence data for DNA of cultured CD4+ T cells were generated by the Oncomine TCR Beta short-read assay. A single record per CDR3 protein comes from TCRdb applying MiXCR to the PCR reads. Of over 15,000 distinct CDR3 sequences listed, around 48% are singletons. Points on this clonotype: The antigen remains unidentified.

Germline CDR1 MNHNS, CDR2 SASEGT. The CDR3 is made up of 13 amino acids. Trimming took 10 bases from V and 10 from J, leaving 20 bases between them. This chain connects TRBV6-1 to TRBJ1-5, with no clear D. Material: CD4+ T cells from blood, cultured in vitro. The sequence came from a human donor who had recovered from COVID-19. The CDR3 reads CATLGRPRSPQHF. The CDR3 nucleotides are TGTGCCACCCTTGGACGCCCTCGTTCTCCCCAGCATTTT.